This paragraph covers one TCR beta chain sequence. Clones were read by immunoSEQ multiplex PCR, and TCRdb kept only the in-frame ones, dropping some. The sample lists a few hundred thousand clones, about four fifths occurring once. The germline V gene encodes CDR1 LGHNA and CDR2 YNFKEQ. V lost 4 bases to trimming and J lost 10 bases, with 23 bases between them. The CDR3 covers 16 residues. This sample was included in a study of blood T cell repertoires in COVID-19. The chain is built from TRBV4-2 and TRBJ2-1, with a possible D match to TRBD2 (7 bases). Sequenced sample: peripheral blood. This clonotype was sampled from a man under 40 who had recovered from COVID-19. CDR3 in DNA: TGTGCCAGCAGCCCCTCCTGGAGGGGGGGCCTCGAAGAGCAGTTCTTC. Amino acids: CASSPSWRGGLEEQFF.